Listed below are T cell receptor beta chains from one sample, sequenced in a study of blood T cell repertoires in COVID-19. Assay: immunoSEQ multiplex PCR; the TCRdb copy retains only in-frame clones and omits some. The table has approximately 360,000 clones, 70% to 90% seen once; the top ten hold more than 0.9%. The sequencing input was PBMCs or T cells enriched from blood (not recorded which). All receptors come from a woman younger than 45 with acute COVID-19. The CDR3 runs from the conserved cysteine through the conserved F or W. Fields, in order: D gene, clone size, J gene, V gene, CDR3 protein, CDR3 DNA. D genes are given only for firm matches. Clone sizes are given selectively: once, few, many, or a class where the clone is expanded.

D: NA
size: NA
J: TRBJ2-1
V: TRBV11-2
CDR3: CASSFLNSYNEQFF
DNA: TGTGCCAGCAGCTTCCTAAACAGCTACAATGAGCAGTTCTTC

D: TRBD1
size: NA
J: TRBJ1-2
V: TRBV25-1
CDR3: CASDRVKEGYGYTF
DNA: TGTGCCAGTGACAGGGTGAAAGAGGGCTATGGCTACACCTTC

D: TRBD1
size: NA
J: TRBJ2-7
V: TRBV5-6
CDR3: CASSYGTGEQYF
DNA: TGTGCCAGCAGCTACGGGACAGGCGAGCAGTACTTC

D: NA
size: NA
J: TRBJ1-6
V: TRBV7-9
CDR3: CASSSPTGSSPLHF
DNA: TGTGCCAGCAGCTCCCCTACCGGGAGTTCACCCCTCCACTTT

D: NA
size: NA
J: TRBJ1-5
V: TRBV30
CDR3: CAWGRELRNQPQHF
DNA: TGTGCCTGGGGAAGGGAGCTAAGAAATCAGCCCCAGCATTTT

D: NA
size: NA
J: TRBJ1-4
V: TRBV7-9
CDR3: CAVYNEKLFF
DNA: TGTGCCGTTTATAATGAAAAACTGTTTTTT

D: NA
size: NA
J: TRBJ2-2
V: TRBV3-1/TRBV3-2
CDR3: CASSSSFTTANTGELFF
DNA: TGTGCCAGCAGCTCAAGCTTCACCACGGCGAACACCGGGGAGCTGTTTTTT

D: TRBD1
size: once
J: TRBJ1-2
V: TRBV2
CDR3: CASSRDRDDGYTF
DNA: TGTGCCAGCAGCCGGGACAGGGACGATGGCTACACCTTC

D: TRBD2
size: NA
J: TRBJ2-1
V: TRBV27
CDR3: CASSFLLSSGLVYNEQFF
DNA: TGTGCCAGCAGTTTCCTTTTGAGTTCGGGACTAGTCTACAATGAGCAGTTCTTC

D: TRBD1
size: NA
J: TRBJ2-7
V: TRBV3-1/TRBV3-2
CDR3: CASSKQGAGEQYF
DNA: TGTGCCAGCAGCAAACAGGGGGCTGGAGAGCAGTACTTC

D: NA
size: NA
J: TRBJ1-2
V: TRBV5-1
CDR3: CASSLTEGKYGYTF
DNA: TGCGCCAGCAGCTTGACGGAGGGGAAATATGGCTACACCTTC

D: TRBD1
size: once
J: TRBJ1-1
V: TRBV5-1
CDR3: CASSLGYRGAEAFF
DNA: TGCGCCAGCAGCTTGGGGTACAGGGGGGCTGAAGCTTTCTTT

D: NA
size: NA
J: TRBJ2-2
V: TRBV19
CDR3: CASSMRGGGNTGELFF
DNA: TGTGCCAGTAGTATGCGGGGAGGGGGGAACACCGGGGAGCTGTTTTTT

D: TRBD1
size: NA
J: TRBJ1-2
V: TRBV20-1
CDR3: CSAGTVPGYTF
DNA: TGCAGTGCTGGGACAGTCCCTGGCTACACCTTC

D: TRBD1
size: NA
J: TRBJ2-7
V: TRBV6-1
CDR3: CASREAGTGYYEQYF
DNA: TGTGCCAGCAGGGAAGCCGGGACAGGGTACTACGAGCAGTACTTC

D: TRBD1
size: once
J: TRBJ1-2
V: TRBV24-1
CDR3: CATSDLPGQGPNYGYTF
DNA: TGTGCCACCAGTGATTTGCCCGGACAGGGGCCTAACTATGGCTACACCTTC

D: NA
size: NA
J: TRBJ1-2
V: TRBV11-2
CDR3: CASSLAPDGYTF
DNA: TGTGCCAGCAGCTTAGCGCCGGATGGCTACACCTTC

D: TRBD2
size: NA
J: TRBJ2-3
V: TRBV29-1
CDR3: CSVGTGLEGPLDTQYF
DNA: TGCAGCGTTGGAACGGGACTAGAGGGGCCTTTAGATACGCAGTATTTT

D: TRBD1
size: NA
J: TRBJ1-2
V: TRBV12-5
CDR3: CASGKGTGYGYTF
DNA: TGTGCTAGTGGTAAAGGGACAGGCTATGGCTACACCTTC

D: NA
size: once
J: TRBJ1-6
V: TRBV11-1
CDR3: CASSSDISLTNSPLHF
DNA: TGTGCCAGCAGCTCAGACATTTCGCTTACCAATTCACCCCTCCACTTT

D: TRBD1
size: NA
J: TRBJ1-5
V: TRBV5-1
CDR3: CASSPGTGDNQPQHF
DNA: TGCGCCAGCAGCCCCGGGACAGGAGACAATCAGCCCCAGCATTTT

D: TRBD1
size: once
J: TRBJ2-7
V: TRBV7-2
CDR3: CASSLGGTESYEQYF
DNA: TGTGCCAGCAGCTTAGGTGGGACAGAATCCTACGAGCAGTACTTC

D: NA
size: NA
J: TRBJ2-7
V: TRBV11-2
CDR3: CASSFLQGPYEQYF
DNA: TGTGCCAGCAGCTTCCTCCAGGGGCCCTACGAGCAGTACTTC

D: TRBD1
size: NA
J: TRBJ2-3
V: TRBV28
CDR3: CASSLISETGGRDTQYF
DNA: TGTGCCAGCAGTTTAATTTCCGAGACAGGGGGCAGGGATACGCAGTATTTT

D: NA
size: NA
J: TRBJ2-1
V: TRBV6-5
CDR3: CASSYAGPSSYNEQFF
DNA: TGTGCCAGCAGTTACGCGGGGCCAAGCTCCTACAATGAGCAGTTCTTC

D: NA
size: NA
J: TRBJ1-2
V: TRBV5-5
CDR3: CASIHEGDGYTF
DNA: TGTGCCAGCATCCACGAGGGCGACGGCTACACCTTC

D: NA
size: NA
J: TRBJ1-2
V: TRBV7-9
CDR3: CASSPESGVGGYTF
DNA: TGTGCCAGCAGCCCGGAGAGCGGGGTAGGTGGCTACACCTTC